These 27 T cell receptor beta chains were all obtained from the same sample, sequenced in a study of blood T cell repertoires in COVID-19. Sequencing used immunoSEQ multiplex PCR; TCRdb keeps in-frame clones, though not all of them. The table has fewer than 400,000 clones, approximately 90% seen once. Sequencing was done on a sample of PBMCs or T cells enriched from blood (not recorded which). Receptors were obtained from a woman between 45 and 65 years old who had recovered from COVID-19.

This rearrangement joins TRBV30 to TRBJ1-2, with D tentatively TRBD1 (5 bases). CDR3 size: 14 residues. V was clipped by 2 bases and J by 5 bases, with 15 bases between them. CDR1 and CDR2 from the germline V gene are GTSNPN and SVGIG (reference sequence). The chain's CDR3 is CAWSRSGGGYGYTF. As DNA, the CDR3 is TGTGCCTGGAGTCGTAGCGGGGGAGGTTATGGCTACACCTTC.

This sequence joins TRBV10-3 and TRBJ2-1, with a possible D match to TRBD2 (5 bases). V dropped 10 bases and J dropped 15 bases, with 22 bases sitting between them. Germline CDR1 ENHRY, CDR2 SYGVKD. This CDR3 contains 12 residues. CDR3 nucleotides: TGTGCCACCAAGGGAGACCCAAAAGGCGGGTTCTTC. This translates into CATKGDPKGGFF.

The V gene is TRBV14, the J gene TRBJ1-2; 7 nucleotides line up with TRBD1. The CDR3 has 15 residues. Looked up from germline, CDR1 is SGHDN and CDR2 is FVKESK. The ends lost 5 bases at V and 4 bases at J; junction bases unmatched: 10. CDR3 amino acids: CASSARDRDRYGYTF. Here the CDR3 DNA reads TGTGCCAGCAGCGCCCGCGACAGGGACCGCTATGGCTACACCTTC.

V and J are TRBV24-1 and TRBJ2-2, with 8 nucleotides matching TRBD1. The trim removed 6 bases at V and 4 bases at J, leaving 9 bases unmatched. CDR3 length: 16 amino acids. Germline-derived CDR1 and CDR2 are KGHDR and SFDVKD. Here the CDR3 reads CATSLTGGTGTGELFF. The CDR3 DNA sequence: TGTGCCACCAGTTTAACAGGGGGGACGGGCACCGGGGAGCTGTTTTTT.

This chain uses TRBV19 with TRBJ1-2; a possible D gene is TRBD1 (5 bases). The ends were cut back, 5 bases at V and 0 bases at J, with 10 bases in the middle. This CDR3 region has 14 residues. Germline V CDR1 and CDR2: LNHDA, SQIVND (reference sequence). CDR3 protein: CASSSGDANYGYTF. The CDR3 DNA reads as TGTGCCAGTAGTTCGGGGGACGCTAACTATGGCTACACCTTC.

This clone was found once. The chain links TRBV7-8 to TRBJ2-5, with D unclear. The germline V gene encodes CDR1 SGHVS and CDR2 FQNEAQ. CDR3 length equals 11 residues. V lost 5 bases and J lost 5, with 6 bases in between. CDR3: CASSRPETQYF. The CDR3 coding sequence is TGTGCCAGCAGCCGCCCGGAGACCCAGTACTTC.

The chain links TRBV30 to TRBJ1-1, with D possibly being TRBD1 (5 bases). This CDR3 comprises 13 residues. V was cut by 3 bases and J by 7 bases, with 15 bases left in between. Germline CDR1 and CDR2: GTSNPN and SVGIG (reference sequence). CDR3 loop: CAWRLSGGGEAFF. Written as DNA, the CDR3 is TGTGCCTGGAGGCTAAGTGGCGGGGGTGAAGCTTTCTTT. The entire variable domain, with the rest obtained from reference TRBV30 and TRBJ1-1, is as follows: SQTIHQWPATLVQPVGSPLSLECTVEGTSNPNLYWYRQAAGRGLQLLFYSVGIGQISSEVPQNLSASRPQDRQFILSSKKLLLSDSGFYLCAWRLSGGGEAFFGQGTRLTVV.

The genes are TRBV4-1 and TRBJ2-7; 15 bases are shared with TRBD2. The J segment lost 3 bases and the V segment lost 3 bases, leaving 6 bases of the junction unmatched. In germline, CDR1 is MGHRA, CDR2 YSYEKL. The CDR3 has 17 amino acids. The CDR3 DNA reads as TGCGCCAGCAGCCAGGCCGGGACTAGCGGGGGGATCTACGAGCAGTACTTC. Protein sequence: CASSQAGTSGGIYEQYF.

The chain couples TRBV29-1 to TRBJ1-1; D ambiguous. V was shortened by 5 bases and J by 11 bases, with 18 bases between the two germline ends. Germline lookup yields CDR1 SQVTM and CDR2 ANQGSEA. This CDR3 contains 12 residues. The CDR3 nucleotides are TGCAGCGTTTCGTGGACTTCCCGGGAGGCTTTCTTT. It codes for CSVSWTSREAFF.

This clone came up a few times. The gene calls are TRBV7-9 and TRBJ2-7; D call uncertain. Germline V gene lookup returns CDR1 SEHNR and CDR2 FQNEAQ (reference sequence). This CDR3 has 12 residues. Trimming removed 2 bases at V and 3 bases at J, with 5 bases between. CDR3 amino acids: CASSLLGYEQYF. The DNA for the CDR3 is TGTGCCAGCAGCTTACTCGGCTACGAGCAGTACTTC.

This clone has just a few counts. The rearrangement links TRBV12-3 or TRBV12-4 to TRBJ1-1; D gene ambiguous. With 7 bases removed from V and 0 bases from J, the gap between germline ends came to 9 bases. The CDR3 totals 13 residues. The CDR3 DNA sequence: TGTGCCAGCACCCTGGGCCTGAACACTGAAGCTTTCTTT. Amino acid sequence: CASTLGLNTEAFF.

The gene calls are TRBV2 and TRBJ1-1, with TRBD1 matching over 7 bases. After removal of 6 bases from V and 4 bases from J, the junction contained 8 bases not matched to a gene. The V gene's germline CDR1 is SNHLY and CDR2 FYNNEI. This CDR3 has 14 amino acids. CDR3 region: CASSLTGTGTEAFF. In nucleotides, the CDR3 is TGTGCCAGCAGCCTGACAGGGACGGGCACTGAAGCTTTCTTT.

DNA of the CDR3: TGTGCCAGCAGTTCTCCTGACAGGACCGGTCGAAACACCATATATTTT. It encodes CASSSPDRTGRNTIYF. This chain connects TRBV5-4 to TRBJ1-3, with D perhaps TRBD1 (6 bases). The CDR3 runs to 16 residues. Trimming removed 5 bases at V and 5 bases at J, with 20 bases between. CDR1 is SGHNT, CDR2 YYREEE, per germline (reference sequence).

V usage is TRBV19 and J usage is TRBJ2-2, with TRBD2 as a possible D gene (6 bases). Trimming cost V 6 bases and J 1 base, with 12 bases left between them. Germline V gene lookup returns CDR1 LNHDA and CDR2 SQIVND (reference sequence). This CDR3 has 15 residues. CDR3 protein: CASSQWGGNTGELFF. Written as DNA, the CDR3 is TGTGCCAGTAGCCAATGGGGAGGGAACACCGGGGAGCTGTTTTTT.

This rearrangement joins TRBV5-1 to TRBJ2-5, with 9 positions matching TRBD2. CDR1 is SGHRS and CDR2 is YFSETQ in the germline V gene. J gave up 3 bases and V 4 bases, and 7 bases lay outside the gene matches. This CDR3 is built from 15 residues. The CDR3 spells CASSLPVAGEETQYF. CDR3 bases: TGCGCCAGCAGCCTACCAGTAGCGGGAGAAGAGACCCAGTACTTC.

This clone was detected once. The DNA of the CDR3 is TGTGCCAGCAGCTTGGAGAGACAGGGTTTCTGGGCTGAAGCTTTCTTT. This sequence encodes CASSLERQGFWAEAFF. The chain couples TRBV5-5 to TRBJ1-1; 7 bases fit TRBD1. This CDR3 comprises 16 residues. CDR1 and CDR2 from the germline V gene are SGHKS and YYEKEE (reference sequence). V dropped 0 bases and J dropped 6; count of bases not matched to a gene: 11. Full variable domain (rest looked up from reference TRBV5-5 and TRBJ1-1): DAGVTQSPTHLIKTRGQQVTLRCSPISGHKSVSWYQQVLGQGPQFIFQYYEKEERGRGNFPDRFSARQFPNYSSELNVNALLLGDSALYLCASSLERQGFWAEAFFGQGTRLTVV.

This rearrangement joins TRBV7-6 to TRBJ1-6, with a possible D match to TRBD1 (6 bases). The V end lost 0 bases, the J end lost 9 bases, and 15 bases lay between the germline ends. This CDR3 spans 16 amino acids. Germline values: CDR1 SGHVS, CDR2 FNYEAQ. CDR3 DNA sequence: TGTGCCAGCAGCTTAGCGTTCAGGGGTCGTGGTTCACCCCTCCACTTT. Its protein product is CASSLAFRGRGSPLHF.

This chain joins TRBV5-1 and TRBJ2-2; 8 bases match TRBD2. Germline V gene sequence: CDR1 SGHRS, CDR2 YFSETQ. The V and J ends lost 0 bases and 4 bases, in that order; junction bases with no gene match: 5. This CDR3 is 16 amino acids long. Here the CDR3 reads CASSLGRLASTGELFF. CDR3 nucleotides: TGCGCCAGCAGCTTGGGCAGACTAGCGAGCACCGGGGAGCTGTTTTTT.

The genes are TRBV2 and TRBJ1-6, with 8 nucleotides matching TRBD1. Germline CDR1 SNHLY, CDR2 FYNNEI. The CDR3 extends over 17 amino acids. The junction had 17 bases not matched to a gene; V was cut back by 7 bases and J by 9 bases. The CDR3 DNA reads as TGTGCCAGCAATTCTAGGTCAGGGGGCCTTTTCTTTTCACCCCTCCACTTT. Translated: CASNSRSGGLFFSPLHF.

The chain combines TRBV6-5 with TRBJ1-5; D gene unclear. This CDR3 region has 14 residues. Per the germline V gene, CDR1 is MNHEY and CDR2 is SVGAGI. Trimming took off 11 bases at V and 0 bases at J, with 14 bases between the two ends. CDR3 nucleotide sequence: TGTGCCCACGGTTTCGCGGATAGCAATCAGCCCCAGCATTTT. Residues: CAHGFADSNQPQHF.

The rearrangement uses TRBV4-1 and TRBJ1-2; D might be TRBD1 (6 bases). The CDR3 consists of 18 residues. Trimming took 1 base from V and 4 from J, leaving 22 bases between them. The V gene's germline CDR1 is MGHRA and CDR2 YSYEKL. DNA of the CDR3: TGCGCCAGCAGCCAAGTTCTAACAACACAGGGCTCAATCTATGGCTACACCTTC. Protein product: CASSQVLTTQGSIYGYTF.

This chain connects TRBV6-5 to TRBJ2-7; a possible D gene is TRBD1 (6 bases). V was trimmed by 8 bases and J by 9 bases, leaving 20 bases between them. The CDR3 runs 13 residues. Germline V lookup: CDR1 MNHEY, CDR2 SVGAGI. Here the CDR3 reads CASALSGTTWQYF. CDR3 DNA: TGTGCCAGCGCCCTCTCCGGGACAACGTGGCAGTACTTC.

This chain links TRBV5-1 with TRBJ2-7; 7 bases map to TRBD1. The V gene end was trimmed by 3 bases and the J gene end by 5 bases; junction bases not matched to a gene: 5. The CDR3 covers 13 residues. The germline CDR1 and CDR2 sequences are SGHRS and YFSETQ. This chain's CDR3 is CASSWNRGNEQYF. DNA for the CDR3: TGCGCCAGCAGCTGGAACAGGGGAAACGAGCAGTACTTC.

The J gene is TRBJ1-1, the V gene TRBV6-2 or TRBV6-3; the D is unclear. V lost 4 bases to trimming and J lost 0 bases, with 6 bases between them. The CDR3 has 13 amino acids. Germline loops: CDR1 MNHEY, CDR2 SVGEGT. CDR3 coding DNA: TGTGCCAGCAGTTTTTTAATGAACACTGAAGCTTTCTTT. Its protein is CASSFLMNTEAFF.

The V gene is TRBV2, the J gene TRBJ2-2, with TRBD2 matching 10 bases. The CDR3 is 15 residues long. Trimming at V came to 4 bases and at J to 7 bases, leaving 6 bases not matched to a gene. Germline CDR1 SNHLY, CDR2 FYNNEI. CDR3 sequence: CASSVSGGEIGELFF. The CDR3, as DNA: TGTGCCAGCAGTGTGAGCGGGGGGGAAATCGGGGAGCTGTTTTTT.

This chain links TRBV4-3 with TRBJ1-2; D not certain. The CDR3 runs 15 residues. Germline V gene lookup returns CDR1 LGHNA and CDR2 YSLEER. V lost 1 base and J 0 bases, leaving 9 bases between the germline ends. The CDR3 coding sequence is TGCGCCAGCAGCCAAGGGCCATCAGCTAACTATGGCTACACCTTC. Translated, it gives CASSQGPSANYGYTF.

Of note for this clone: A junction end diverges from the germline sequence, so it may reflect a read error. The chain employs TRBV5-1 and TRBJ1-4; D uncertain. This CDR3 is 17 amino acids long. Germline lookup yields CDR1 SGHRS and CDR2 YFSETQ. The CDR3 sequence is CASSLEGLEGTTEKLFF. CDR3 nucleotides: TGCGCCAGCAGCTTGGAAGGGTTGGAGGGCACTACTGAAAAACTGTTTTTT. Using reference TRBV5-1 and TRBJ1-4 for the parts outside the CDR3, the full variable domain is KAGVTQTPRYLIKTRGQQVTLSCSPISGHRSVSWYQQTPGQGLQFLFEYFSETQRNKGNFPGRFSGRQFSNSRSEMNVSTLELGDSALYLCASSLEGLEGTTEKLFFGSGTQLSVL.